This is a list of T cell receptor beta chains from one sample in a study of low-dose radiotherapy and immunotherapy resistance in tumors. TCRdb processed the reads anew with MiXCR; each CDR3 protein has one entry. The sample shows tens of thousands of distinct CDR3 sequences, 25% of them seen only once. The sample here was PBMCs, taken after low-dose radiotherapy plus immunotherapy. These receptor sequences come from a male donor with prostate cancer. The CDR3 runs from the conserved cysteine through the conserved F or W. D genes are given only for firm matches. Clone size is shown for a subset of rows, as once, few, many or a class of expanded clone.

d_gene,j_gene,v_gene,abundance,CDR3nt,CDR3aa
TRBD2,TRBJ2-4,TRBV7-6,many,TGTGCCAGCAGCCGCCGCCATCTCCGGGGGGGGGGAAACATTCAGTACTTC,CASSRRHLRGGGNIQYF
TRBD1,TRBJ1-2,TRBV5-1,many,TGCGCCAGCAGCGAGACAGGGTTTGAGGCCTGGGGCTACACCTTC,CASSETGFEAWGYTF
-,TRBJ1-3,TRBV11-1,many,TGTGCCAGCGGCAACTTCGTCTCTGGAAACACCATATATTTT,CASGNFVSGNTIYF
TRBD2,TRBJ2-7,TRBV6-6,-,TGTGCCAGCAGTCCCCGGAGGGGAGCGGGAGAGAGGGCCTCCTACGAGCAGTACTTC,CASSPRRGAGERASYEQYF
-,TRBJ1-2,TRBV7-3,many,TGTGCCAGCAGCTTAAATCCTCAGGGTGCCGTTAAATCTAATGGCTACACCTTC,CASSLNPQGAVKSNGYTF
-,TRBJ1-3,TRBV5-1,many,TGCGCCAGCAGCGCGACAGTTAATGGAAACACCATATATTTT,CASSATVNGNTIYF
-,TRBJ1-2,TRBV2,many,TGTGCCAGCAGGGCCGCAGTTTCTAACTATGGCTACACCTTC,CASRAAVSNYGYTF
-,TRBJ1-4,TRBV19,few,TGTGCCAGTAGATTTACGAATGCAACTAATGAAAAACTGTTTTTT,CASRFTNATNEKLFF
-,TRBJ1-2,TRBV9,many,TGTGCCAGCAGCGTAGCCCTCGAGACGGCTGACTATGGCTACACCTTC,CASSVALETADYGYTF
-,TRBJ2-1,TRBV20-1,many,TGCAGTGCTAGAGATCTCTCGCTGTGGTCCAATGAGCAGTTCTTC,CSARDLSLWSNEQFF
TRBD1,TRBJ2-3,TRBV14,-,TGTGCCAGCAGCCAAGACGGGACAGGGTTAAGAGATACGCAGTATTTT,CASSQDGTGLRDTQYF
TRBD1,TRBJ2-2,TRBV18,many,TGTGCCAGCTCACCGGACAGGGCTTCGGTCGGGGAGCTGTTTTTT,CASSPDRASVGELFF
-,TRBJ2-3,TRBV7-9,many,TGTGCCAGCACCCTGTCCGGGAGAGAAGATACGCAGTATTTT,CASTLSGREDTQYF
TRBD1,TRBJ2-7,TRBV7-2,many,TGTGCCAGCGGTGAGACAGGGGGCCACGAGCAGTACTTC,CASGETGGHEQYF
TRBD2,TRBJ2-5,TRBV6-6,many,TGTGCCAGCAGTTACCCTAAGGGTCCCGGGGGGACCCAAGAGACCCAGTACTTC,CASSYPKGPGGTQETQYF
TRBD2,TRBJ2-1,TRBV5-1,many,TGCGCCAGCAGACAACTAGCGGGGGGCCACAATGAGCAGTTCTTC,CASRQLAGGHNEQFF